This T cell receptor beta chain was identified during a study of OX40 agonist ivuxolimab in advanced cancers. TCRdb's table, derived via immunoSEQ multiplex PCR, lists solely in-frame clones and lacks some. The table includes tens of thousands of clones, 91% detected once. Baseline was the first blood sampling point, followed by cycle 4 day 1 and cycle 7 day 1. Trimming removed 1 base from V and 0 bases from J, with 6 bases in between. The CDR3 is 15 amino acids. Germline V gene data show CDR1 as SGHAT and CDR2 as FQNNGV. The sample holds one count of this clone. This material consisted of CD4+ or CD8+ T cells sorted from blood, taken in a trial of the OX40 agonist ivuxolimab. The receptor was isolated from an adult with an advanced solid tumor such as melanoma, head and neck, liver or kidney cancer. V usage is TRBV11-2 and J usage is TRBJ2-2; no clear D. Written as DNA, the CDR3 is TGTGCCAGCAGCTTAGTTTCGCCGAACACCGGGGAGCTGTTTTTT. Its protein is CASSLVSPNTGELFF.